This T cell receptor (beta chain) is drawn from a study of CD8+ T cells in alopecia areata. Study-wide findings and caveats: It was lesional scalp, especially alopecia totalis/universalis, that showed higher clonality than normal scalp. Sequence data from scalp samples additionally include resident alphabeta T cells of normal skin.

V was trimmed by 1 base and J by 12 bases, leaving 13 bases between them. Looked up from germline, CDR1 is SGHTA and CDR2 is FQGNSA. The CDR3 is 13 residues long. Once RNA had been extracted, it was reverse transcribed into cDNA to act as the sequencing template. Assay used: immunoSEQ multiplex PCR; TCRdb lists only in-frame clones, some missing. This table holds about 130,000 clones, around three fifths found once. On this clone: Its antigen is undetermined.

This receptor was identified in a human donor with alopecia areata. J is TRBJ2-1 and V is TRBV7-2; maybe TRBD2 (6 bases). Sequenced material: CD4+ T cells sorted from blood, taken at week 0. The DNA for the CDR3 is TGTGCCAGCAGCTTAGATACGGGGGTAGGGCAGTTCTTC. Its protein product is CASSLDTGVGQFF.